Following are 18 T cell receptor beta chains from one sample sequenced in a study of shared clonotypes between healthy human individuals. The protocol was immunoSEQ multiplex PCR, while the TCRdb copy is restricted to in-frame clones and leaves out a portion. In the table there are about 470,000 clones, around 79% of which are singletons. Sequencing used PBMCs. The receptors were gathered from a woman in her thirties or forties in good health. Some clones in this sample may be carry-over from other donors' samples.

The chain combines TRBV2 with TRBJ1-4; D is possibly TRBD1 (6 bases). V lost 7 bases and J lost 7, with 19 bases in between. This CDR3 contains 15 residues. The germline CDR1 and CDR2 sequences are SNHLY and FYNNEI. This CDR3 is CASITTYRAGEKLFF. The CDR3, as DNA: TGTGCCAGCATCACCACCTACAGGGCGGGTGAAAAACTGTTTTTT.

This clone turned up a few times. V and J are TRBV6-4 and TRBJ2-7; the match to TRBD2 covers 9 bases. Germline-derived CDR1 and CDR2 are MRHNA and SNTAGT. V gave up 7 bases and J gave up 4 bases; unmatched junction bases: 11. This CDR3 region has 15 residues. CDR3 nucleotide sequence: TGTGCCAGCAATCCAGCGGGAGGACTGACATACGAGCAGTACTTC. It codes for CASNPAGGLTYEQYF.

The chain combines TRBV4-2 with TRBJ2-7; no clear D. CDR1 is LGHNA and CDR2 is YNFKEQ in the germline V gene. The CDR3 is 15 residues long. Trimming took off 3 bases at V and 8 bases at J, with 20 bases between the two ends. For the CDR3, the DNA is TGTGCCAGCAGCCAGGAAGGCAATGTCTCAGTCAAGCAGTACTTC. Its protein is CASSQEGNVSVKQYF.

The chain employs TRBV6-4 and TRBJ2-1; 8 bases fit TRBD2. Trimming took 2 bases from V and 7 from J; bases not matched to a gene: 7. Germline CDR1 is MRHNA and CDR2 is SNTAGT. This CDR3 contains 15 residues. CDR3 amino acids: CASSDRSGRGNEQFF. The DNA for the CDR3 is TGTGCCAGCAGTGACAGAAGCGGGAGAGGGAATGAGCAGTTCTTC.

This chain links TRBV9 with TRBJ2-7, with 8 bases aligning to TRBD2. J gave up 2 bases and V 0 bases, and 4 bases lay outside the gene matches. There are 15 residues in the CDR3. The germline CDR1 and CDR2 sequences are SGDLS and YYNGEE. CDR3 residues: CASSVEGSGAYEQYF. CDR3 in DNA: TGTGCCAGCAGCGTAGAGGGTAGCGGGGCCTACGAGCAGTACTTC.

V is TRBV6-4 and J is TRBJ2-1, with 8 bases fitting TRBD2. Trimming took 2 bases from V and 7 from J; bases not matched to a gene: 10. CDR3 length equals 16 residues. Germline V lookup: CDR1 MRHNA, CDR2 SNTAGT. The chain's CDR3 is CASSDQAGEGRNEQFF. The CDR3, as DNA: TGTGCCAGCAGTGACCAAGCGGGAGAGGGGCGGAATGAGCAGTTCTTC.

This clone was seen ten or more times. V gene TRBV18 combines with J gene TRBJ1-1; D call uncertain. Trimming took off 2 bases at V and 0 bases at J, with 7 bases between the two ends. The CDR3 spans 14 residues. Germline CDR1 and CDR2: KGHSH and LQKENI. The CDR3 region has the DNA TGTGCCAGCTCACCAAACGCGGTGAACACTGAAGCTTTCTTT. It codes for CASSPNAVNTEAFF. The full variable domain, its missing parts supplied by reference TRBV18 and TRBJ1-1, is NAGVMQNPRHLVRRRGQEARLRCSPMKGHSHVYWYRQLPEEGLKFMVYLQKENIIDESGMPKERFSAEFPKEGPSILRIQQVVRGDSAAYFCASSPNAVNTEAFFGQGTRLTVV.

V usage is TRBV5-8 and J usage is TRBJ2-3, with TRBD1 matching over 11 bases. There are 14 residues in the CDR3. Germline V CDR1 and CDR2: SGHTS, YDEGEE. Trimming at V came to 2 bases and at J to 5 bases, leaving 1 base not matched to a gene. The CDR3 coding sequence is TGTGCCAGCAGCTTCGGGACAGGGGGAGATACGCAGTATTTT. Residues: CASSFGTGGDTQYF.

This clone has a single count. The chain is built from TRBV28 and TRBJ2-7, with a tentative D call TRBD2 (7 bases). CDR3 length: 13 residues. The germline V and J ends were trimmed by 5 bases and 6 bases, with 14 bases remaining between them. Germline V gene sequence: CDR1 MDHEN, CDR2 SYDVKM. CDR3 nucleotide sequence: TGTGCCAGCAGTCCAACGGGGGGCGGCGAGCAGTACTTC. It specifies CASSPTGGGEQYF.

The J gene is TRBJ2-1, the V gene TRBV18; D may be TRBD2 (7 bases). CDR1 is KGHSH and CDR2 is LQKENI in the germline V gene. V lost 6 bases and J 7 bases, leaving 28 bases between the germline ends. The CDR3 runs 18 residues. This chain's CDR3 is CASSQRGGGGHLGNEQFF. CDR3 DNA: TGTGCCAGCTCCCAAAGGGGAGGGGGAGGACATCTGGGAAATGAGCAGTTCTTC.

CDR3 DNA: TGTGCCAGCAGCCATGGGGCAGGGGCGACAGATACGCAGTATTTT. Translating it yields CASSHGAGATDTQYF. The chain has TRBV7-2 and TRBJ2-3; possibly TRBD1 for D (6 bases). The V gene's germline CDR1 is SGHTA and CDR2 FQGNSA. V shed 5 bases and J shed 3 bases, with 15 bases lying between them. The CDR3 consists of 15 residues.

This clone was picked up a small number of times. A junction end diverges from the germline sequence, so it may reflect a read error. The CDR3 DNA reads as TGTGCTAGCAGCGCCACTAGCGGGAGGGCCGCCGGGGAGCTGTTTTTT. It yields the protein CASSATSGRAAGELFF. The chain has TRBV7-7 and TRBJ2-2; 13 nucleotides match TRBD2. The CDR3 loop spans 16 amino acids. Germline V gene data show CDR1 as SSHAT and CDR2 as FNYEAQ (reference sequence).

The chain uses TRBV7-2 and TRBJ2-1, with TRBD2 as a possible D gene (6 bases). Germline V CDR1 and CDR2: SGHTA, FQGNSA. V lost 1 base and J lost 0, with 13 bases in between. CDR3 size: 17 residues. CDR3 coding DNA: TGTGCCAGCAGCTTAGAAAGCGGGCCTAGCTCCTACAATGAGCAGTTCTTC. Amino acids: CASSLESGPSSYNEQFF.

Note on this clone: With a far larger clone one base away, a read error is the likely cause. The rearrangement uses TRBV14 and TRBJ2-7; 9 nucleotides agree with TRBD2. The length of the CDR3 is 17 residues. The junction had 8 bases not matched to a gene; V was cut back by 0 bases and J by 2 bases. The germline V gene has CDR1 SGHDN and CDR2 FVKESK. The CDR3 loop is CASSQEEGASGTYEQYF. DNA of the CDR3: TGTGCCAGCAGCCAAGAAGAAGGGGCTAGCGGGACCTACGAGCAGTACTTC.

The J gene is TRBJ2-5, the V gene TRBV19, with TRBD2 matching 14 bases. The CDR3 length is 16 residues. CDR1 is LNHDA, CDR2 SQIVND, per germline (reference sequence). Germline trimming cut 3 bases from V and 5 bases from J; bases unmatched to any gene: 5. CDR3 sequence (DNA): TGTGCCAGTAGTATGGGGACTAGCGGGAGAGGGGAGACCCAGTACTTC. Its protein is CASSMGTSGRGETQYF.

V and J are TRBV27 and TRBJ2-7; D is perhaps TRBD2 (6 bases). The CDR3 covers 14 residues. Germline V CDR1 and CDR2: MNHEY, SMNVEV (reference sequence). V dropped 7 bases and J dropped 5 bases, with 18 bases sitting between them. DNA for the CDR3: TGTGCCAGCAAGACAGCCCGGGGGACCCACGAGCAGTACTTC. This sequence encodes CASKTARGTHEQYF.

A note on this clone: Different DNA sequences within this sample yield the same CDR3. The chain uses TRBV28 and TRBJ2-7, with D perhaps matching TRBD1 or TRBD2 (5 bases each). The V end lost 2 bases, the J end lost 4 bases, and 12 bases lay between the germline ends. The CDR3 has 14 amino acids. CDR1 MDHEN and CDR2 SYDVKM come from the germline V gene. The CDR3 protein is CASSLPGQTYEQYF. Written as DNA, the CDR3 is TGTGCCAGCAGTTTACCGGGGCAGACTTACGAGCAGTACTTC.

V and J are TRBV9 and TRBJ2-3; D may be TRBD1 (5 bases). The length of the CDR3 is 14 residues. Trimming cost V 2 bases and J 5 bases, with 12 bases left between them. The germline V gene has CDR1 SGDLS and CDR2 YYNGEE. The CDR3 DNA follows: TGTGCCAGCAGCGTGAGAGCGCAGGGAGATACGCAGTATTTT. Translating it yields CASSVRAQGDTQYF.